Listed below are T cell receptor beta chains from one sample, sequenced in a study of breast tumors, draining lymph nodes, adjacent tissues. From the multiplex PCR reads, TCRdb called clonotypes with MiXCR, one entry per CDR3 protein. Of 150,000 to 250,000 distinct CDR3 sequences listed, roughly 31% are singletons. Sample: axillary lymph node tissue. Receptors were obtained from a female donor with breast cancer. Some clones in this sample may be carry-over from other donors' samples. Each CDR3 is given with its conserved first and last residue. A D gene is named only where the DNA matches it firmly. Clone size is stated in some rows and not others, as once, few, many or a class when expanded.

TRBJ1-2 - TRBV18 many CASSQEDLWGYTF TGTGCCAGCTCACAGGAAGACTTGTGGGGCTACACCTTC
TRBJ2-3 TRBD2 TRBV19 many CASSSSGGGGADTQYF TGTGCCAGTAGTTCGAGCGGGGGCGGGGGAGCAGATACGCAGTATTTT
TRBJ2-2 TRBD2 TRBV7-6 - CASRGRLAGGYTGELFF TGTGCCAGCCGGGGAAGACTAGCGGGAGGTTACACCGGGGAGCTGTTTTTT
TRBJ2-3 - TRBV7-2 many CASSLVSRNTQYF TGTGCCAGCAGCTTAGTTTCGAGGAATACGCAGTATTTT
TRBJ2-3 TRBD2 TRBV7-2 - CASSGRLAGAGDTQYF TGTGCCAGCAGCGGCAGACTAGCGGGGGCGGGGGATACGCAGTATTTT
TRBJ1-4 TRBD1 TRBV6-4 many CASRATGSPNEKLFF TGTGCCAGCAGAGCGACAGGGAGTCCTAATGAAAAACTGTTTTTT
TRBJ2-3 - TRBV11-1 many CASSLNQGGTDTQYF TGTGCCAGCAGCTTAAACCAGGGTGGAACAGATACGCAGTATTTT
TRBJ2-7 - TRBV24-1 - CATRGAGDTERYF TGTGCCACCAGAGGGGCAGGGGACACCGAGCGGTACTTC
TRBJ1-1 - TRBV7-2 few CASSFQGRMNTEAFF TGTGCCAGCAGCTTCCAGGGCCGCATGAACACTGAAGCTTTCTTT
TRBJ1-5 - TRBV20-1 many CSARDIRDSNQPQHF TGCAGTGCTAGAGATATAAGGGATAGCAATCAGCCCCAGCATTTT
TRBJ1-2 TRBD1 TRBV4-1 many CASSQGQGEDYGYTF TGCGCCAGCAGCCAAGGCCAGGGGGAAGACTATGGCTACACCTTC
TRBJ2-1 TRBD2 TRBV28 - CASSLGAGGPSVF TGTGCCAGCAGTTTGGGGGCGGGAGGGCCCAGCGTCTTC
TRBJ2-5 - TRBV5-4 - CASSSQRADQETQYF TGTGCCAGCAGCTCTCAGCGGGCGGACCAAGAGACCCAGTACTTC
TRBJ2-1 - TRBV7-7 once CARVDFNNEQFF TGTGCTAGAGTGGATTTCAACAATGAGCAGTTCTTC
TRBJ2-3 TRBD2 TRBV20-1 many CSASLRLAGLTDTQYF TGCAGTGCTTCTCTACGACTAGCGGGGCTCACAGATACGCAGTATTTT
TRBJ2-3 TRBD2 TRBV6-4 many CASSDSIAGGALRTDTQYF TGTGCCAGCAGTGACTCGATTGCGGGAGGGGCCTTACGCACAGATACGCAGTATTTT
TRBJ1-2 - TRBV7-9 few CASSPGQNSNYGYPF TGTGCCAGCAGCCCCGGACAGAATAGTAACTATGGCTACCCCTTC
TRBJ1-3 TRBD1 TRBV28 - CASSYPGTGVPSGNTIYF TGTGCCAGCAGTTATCCCGGGACAGGGGTCCCCTCTGGAAACACCATATATTTT
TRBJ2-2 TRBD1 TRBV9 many CASSPYGDRVWGGELFF TGTGCCAGCAGCCCGTACGGCGACAGGGTGTGGGGCGGGGAGCTGTTTTTT
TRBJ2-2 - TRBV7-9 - CATSQPGELFF TGTGCCACTTCCCAACCCGGGGAGCTGTTTTTT
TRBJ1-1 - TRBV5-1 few CADRDSPGDTEAFF TGCGCCGACCGGGATTCACCCGGGGACACTGAAGCTTTCTTT
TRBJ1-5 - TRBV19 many CASSMGRDNQPQHF TGTGCCAGTAGTATGGGGCGTGACAATCAGCCCCAGCATTTT